This TCR beta chain originates from a study of a mutant IDH1 vaccine in newly diagnosed glioma. Study-wide background: The initiation of vaccination occurred 4-6 weeks after radiotherapy alone, or with temozolomide cycles. General observations from the study: It was 85% to 95% of patients that developed vaccine-induced immune responses. Changes in top peripheral clonotypes did not appear linked to pseudoprogression.

The table lists this clone with a count of one. What it recognizes is unknown. Produced via immunoSEQ multiplex PCR; TCRdb's table is partial and in-frame only. This repertoire shows about 130,000 clones, about 82% found once; its top ten account for under 7%. Time point reported: week 11, during vaccination. Each dose of the vaccine consisted of 300 ug of mutant IDH1 20-mer peptide, with topical imiquimod. CDR3 length equals 11 residues. The germline V gene encodes CDR1 MNHEY and CDR2 SVGAGI. V shed 4 bases and J shed 6 bases, with 7 bases lying between them. Sample: PBMCs, taken from a glioma patient whose treatment included an IDH1 peptide vaccine. V usage is TRBV6-5 and J usage is TRBJ2-7; unclear D gene. The TCR sequence derives from a man aged 40-49 years with glioma. The chain's CDR3 is CASSFGTEQYF. The CDR3 DNA follows: TGTGCCAGCAGTTTCGGCACCGAGCAGTACTTC.